The clone carrying this T cell receptor beta chain was seen a few times. Its antigen is unidentified. TCRdb re-called the 5' RACE reads with MiXCR, one entry per CDR3 protein. Among roughly 160,000 distinct CDR3 sequences listed, 11% were seen once. This sample is part of a study of T-cell memory formation after mild COVID-19. Study-wide results and limits: Among clones peaking at day 37 in the second wave, SARS-CoV-2 specificity remained unconfirmed.

CDR1 is MNHEY and CDR2 is SVGEGT in the germline V gene. The CDR3 is 14 amino acids. V shed 9 bases and J 9 bases; nucleotides not matched to a gene: 15. The material sequenced was PBMCs or a T cell subset sorted from them (not recorded which). The sequence was obtained from a man aged 18 to 35 who had mild COVID-19 (a few samples of this study predate the infection). Cell type and time point are not known. The chain couples TRBV6-2 or TRBV6-3 to TRBJ1-1; 8 bases agree with TRBD1. The DNA for the CDR3 is TGTGCCAGTGACTTCGGACAGGGAAACTGGAAAGCTTTCTTT. Its protein is CASDFGQGNWKAFF.